The clone carrying this T cell receptor beta chain appeared many times. The read is 3 residues too short to cover the CDR3 end, so that end is filled in from the germline J gene. Germline V gene sequence: CDR1 GTSNPN, CDR2 SVGIG (reference sequence). The CDR3 runs to 16 residues. Trimming removed 2 bases at V and 5 bases at J, with 21 bases between. This sample is part of a study of T cell clonality in common variable immunodeficiency. Profiling relied on immunoSEQ multiplex PCR, and the TCRdb table lists in-frame clones only, not all of them. The repertoire shows around 45,000 clones, none seen only once; the top ten take around 0.7%.

The chain carries TRBV30 and TRBJ1-1; D may be TRBD1 (6 bases). The clonotype originates from a person between 18 and 70 years old in good health. Material for sequencing was peripheral blood mononuclear cells. The CDR3 DNA, read in part, is TGTGCCTGGAGTAGGAGGGACACGGGGCAGGTGACTGAA. It codes for CAWSRRDTGQVTE. The entire CDR3 protein reads CAWSRRDTGQVTEAFF.